The sequence of this TCR beta chain was determined in a study of T-cell reconstitution after alpha-beta-depleted transplantation in children. CDR3 length: 13 residues. Trimming left V 1 base short and J 1 base short, with 4 bases between. The germline CDR1 and CDR2 sequences are SGHTA and FQGTGA. Unique molecular identifiers were incorporated during preparation of the TCRbeta library. One entry per CDR3 protein results from TCRdb running MiXCR on the PCR reads. The data contain around 400,000 distinct CDR3 sequences, around 20% of them seen just once; the ten biggest clones take up over 3.5%. The receptor's source is a human donor who donated a stem cell graft to a child with acute myeloid leukemia. Sequencing used PBMCs from the stem cell graft donor, obtained from the stem cell graft. This chain links TRBV7-3 with TRBJ1-1; no clear D gene. CDR3 DNA: TGTGCCAGCAGCTTAATACGGAACACTGAAGCTTTCTTT. Protein sequence: CASSLIRNTEAFF.